One T cell receptor beta chain is described in this entry. Libraries were prepared by immunoSEQ multiplex PCR; TCRdb keeps only in-frame clonotypes and omits some of them. The sample lists approximately 220,000 clones, less than 90% seen once, with approximately 2.7% in the top ten. This sample stems from a study of blood T cell repertoires in COVID-19. Study background: Collection of acute and convalescent COVID-19 samples took place in the United States, Italy and Spain. T cells, B-cell-depleted T cells, or PBMCs provided the cDNA or gDNA that served as material.

Membership in each cohort depended on participant-reported clinical history. Resolution of symptoms, clearance, or two negative PCRs was present in recovered Cohort 3 donors. The V gene lost 2 bases and the J gene lost 3 bases, with 13 bases spanning the gap. There are 15 residues in the CDR3. Germline CDR1 reads LNHDA; CDR2 reads SQIVND (reference sequence). Material: PBMCs or T cells enriched from blood (not recorded which). The receptor's source is a woman in her 30s who had recovered from COVID-19. The chain has TRBV19 and TRBJ1-1; TRBD1 might be the D (5 bases). The CDR3: CASSILDSQDTEAFF. The CDR3 coding sequence is TGTGCCAGTAGTATACTAGACAGTCAGGACACTGAAGCTTTCTTT.